This T cell receptor beta chain was recorded in a study of CD8 T cells in Susac syndrome (dated by TCRdb to about 2019). Broadly, across the study: Whether CD8+ T cell activation and differentiation in Susac syndrome was antigen driven was tested using repertoire sequencing. The clonality of the CD8+ T cell repertoire was compared across about 12 healthy donors, some 14 Susac syndrome patients and around 15 multiple sclerosis patients. The paper's findings and limits, for the study overall: The number of individuals in the TCR sequencing and HLA analysis was acknowledged as relatively small.

RNA was extracted with the RNeasy kit and roughly 0.5 to 1 ug was reverse transcribed using random hexamers. The immunoSEQ multiplex PCR assay, covering 54 Vbeta and 13 Jbeta segments, was used to amplify TCR beta CDR3 regions. To correct PCR amplification bias, a synthetic template baseline was used for both primer optimization and computational correction. Under the source paper's analysis protocol: Only productive sequences were kept, with reads annotated to V, D and J genes according to IMGT and analyzed in immunoSEQ Analyzer. To calculate clonality, Shannon entropy was normalized by log2 of the number of productive unique sequences and then subtracted from one. For each patient and control, public and private clones were evaluated among the 100 most prevalent clones. A clone was defined as Susac-specific if it was absent from the healthy and MS cohorts, from around 960 published viral clones and from other ImmuneACCESS disease sequences. Using fastp trimming at Q25 and MiXCR clonotype assembly, TCRdb reanalyzed the public sequencing data and kept in-frame beta chains. CDR3 protein sequences are deduplicated, and each keeps its most common genes and DNA. The V and J calls here are based on TCRdb, not the publication. The table for this sample lists some 300,000 distinct CDR3 sequences; 75% to 90% of them were counted only once. 0.18% of the sample belongs to the ten largest clones.

From the cysteine through the phenylalanine, the CDR3 covers 13 amino acids. Only the CDR3 DNA is retained, 39 bases long and in frame from the first base. CDR1 and CDR2, looked up from the germline V gene, are SGHDN and FVKESK. V loses 2 bases of germline sequence and J loses 2 bases, and the interval between the two ends is 7 bases. Peripheral blood CD8+ and CD4+ T cells from healthy donors, Susac syndrome patients and multiple sclerosis patients were profiled using high-throughput TCR beta sequencing. Treatment-naive patients with stable or active relapsing-remitting disease fulfilling revised McDonald criteria were used as multiple sclerosis controls. CD8+ TEMRA cells were enriched by FACS, while bulk CD8+ and CD4+ T cells were purified by magnetic negative isolation. Blood was collected in EDTA tubes and processed within 24 hours, with PBMCs isolated through density gradient centrifugation. PBMCs intended for TCR sequencing were cryopreserved in liquid nitrogen and were subsequently thawed in a 37 degrees C water bath. The sorted or isolated CD4+, CD8+ and CD8+ TEMRA cells reached a purity of at least 90%.

Concerning this clonotype itself: Its antigen is not yet known. No per-base quality is available; no much larger clone lies one base away.

Recombination connected TRBV14 to TRBJ2-7, with no confident D gene call. This sequence originates from a human donor with multiple sclerosis. Specimen: CD8+ T cells from PBMCs. The sequenced DNA is TGTGCCAGCAGCCAAAGTATAGCCTACGAGCAGTACTTC. It translates as CASSQSIAYEQYF.